A single sample is the source of the 23 T cell receptor beta chains below, sequenced in a study of response to subunit inactivated influenza vaccine. TCRdb passed the RT-PCR reads through MiXCR, listing each CDR3 protein once. Altogether about 480,000 distinct CDR3 sequences are present, under 15% being singletons, with the ten largest covering about an eighth. Sequences were derived from PBMCs from blood, sampled more than 35 days after vaccination. The origin of the receptors is a man aged 45-60 years who received an inactivated influenza vaccine.

In its sample, this clonotype was seen many times. The chain is built from TRBV28 and TRBJ2-7, with D maybe TRBD1 (5 bases). Trimming took 6 bases from V and 6 from J, leaving 15 bases between them. Germline-derived CDR1 and CDR2 are MDHEN and SYDVKM. This CDR3 contains 13 residues. The CDR3 nucleotides read TGTGCCAGCAGCCCAGGGTACTGGAGCGAGCAGTACTTC. Protein sequence: CASSPGYWSEQYF.

The sample holds many counts of this clonotype. CDR3 in amino acids: CASSVVSGRATGELFF. The CDR3 nucleotides are TGTGCCAGCAGCGTAGTGAGCGGGAGGGCCACTGGGGAGCTGTTTTTT. The chain recombines TRBV9 with TRBJ2-2, with TRBD2 matching 10 bases. Germline assignment: CDR1 SGDLS and CDR2 YYNGEE. This CDR3 spans 16 amino acids. V lost 0 bases, J lost 8 bases, and 7 bases stayed unmatched.

Only a few counts were recorded for this clonotype. The rearrangement uses TRBV20-1 and TRBJ1-1; TRBD1 agrees at 7 bases. Trimming at V came to 2 bases and at J to 4 bases, leaving 10 bases not matched to a gene. The V gene's germline CDR1 is DFQATT and CDR2 SNEGSKA (reference sequence). This CDR3 is built from 15 residues. DNA for the CDR3: TGCAGTGCTAGACTTATACAGGGGACAGCCACTGAAGCTTTCTTT. Translation: CSARLIQGTATEAFF.

Many counts were recorded for this clonotype. This chain uses TRBV3-1 with TRBJ2-1; D not resolved. Germline V gives CDR1 LGHDT, CDR2 YNNKEL (reference sequence). This CDR3 has 13 residues. V lost 1 base to trimming and J lost 6 bases, with 7 bases between them. CDR3 residues: CASSQGGGNEQFF. In DNA, the CDR3 is TGTGCCAGCAGCCAAGGAGGCGGCAATGAGCAGTTCTTC.

The J gene is TRBJ2-1, the V gene TRBV6-2 or TRBV6-3; D ambiguous. The CDR3 consists of 11 residues. With 6 bases removed from V and 4 bases from J, the gap between germline ends came to 4 bases. From germline, CDR1 is MNHEY and CDR2 SVGEGT. CDR3 loop: CASRIYNEQFF. For the CDR3, the DNA is TGTGCCAGCAGGATTTACAATGAGCAGTTCTTC.

This sequence joins TRBV5-1 and TRBJ2-5; 10 nucleotides align to TRBD1. V dropped 4 bases and J dropped 2; count of bases not matched to a gene: 8. Germline CDR1 reads SGHRS; CDR2 reads YFSETQ. The CDR3 is 16 amino acids. The DNA of the CDR3 is TGCGCCAGCAGCCGTACCTCGGGACAGGGGCAAGAGACCCAGTACTTC. Amino acid sequence: CASSRTSGQGQETQYF.

This clonotype was detected only a few times. The chain combines TRBV29-1 with TRBJ2-1; TRBD2 agrees at 7 bases. CDR1 and CDR2 (germline): SQVTM, ANQGSEA. Trimming at V came to 4 bases and at J to 5 bases, leaving 5 bases not matched to a gene. The CDR3 contains 13 residues. The CDR3 reads CSVGGSKNNEQFF. CDR3 DNA: TGCAGCGTTGGCGGGAGCAAAAACAATGAGCAGTTCTTC.

This clonotype was picked up a small number of times. This chain joins TRBV9 and TRBJ2-3; tentative D call: TRBD2 (6 bases). The CDR3 loop spans 15 amino acids. The ends were cut back, 4 bases at V and 0 bases at J, with 12 bases in the middle. Per the germline V gene, CDR1 is SGDLS and CDR2 is YYNGEE. CDR3 coding DNA: TGTGCCAGCAGCCCGCCCCGGGGGAGCACAGATACGCAGTATTTT. Translating it yields CASSPPRGSTDTQYF.

This clonotype was seen a handful of times. The rearrangement links TRBV11-2 to TRBJ1-1; TRBD1 agrees at 9 bases. The germline V gene encodes CDR1 SGHAT and CDR2 FQNNGV. The CDR3 covers 12 residues. Trimming removed 5 bases from V and 10 bases from J; junction bases left unmatched: 5. The CDR3 DNA is TGTGCCAGCAGCATCGGACAGGGGCGAGCTTTCTTT. Translation gives CASSIGQGRAFF.

This clonotype showed up just a few times. The genes are TRBV5-4 and TRBJ2-3; a possible D gene is TRBD2 (5 bases). Germline V gene lookup returns CDR1 SGHNT and CDR2 YYREEE (reference sequence). The V end was cut by 2 bases, the J end by 3 bases, with 16 bases between. The CDR3 spans 16 residues. The CDR3 region has the DNA TGTGCCAGCAGCTTTAGCGTAGGCCTTTTGACAGATACGCAGTATTTT. It translates to CASSFSVGLLTDTQYF.

The gene calls are TRBV9 and TRBJ2-3; D call uncertain. Between the trimmed V and J ends, which lost 0 bases and 0 bases, there was a span of 11 bases. CDR1 SGDLS and CDR2 YYNGEE come from the germline V gene. The CDR3 length is 16 residues. CDR3 region: CASSVETGRSTDTQYF. CDR3 DNA sequence: TGTGCCAGCAGCGTAGAGACGGGTCGGAGCACAGATACGCAGTATTTT.

The rearrangement links TRBV7-2 to TRBJ2-7, with 10 bases aligning to TRBD2. The length of the CDR3 is 15 residues. The germline V gene encodes CDR1 SGHTA and CDR2 FQGNSA. J lost 2 bases, V lost 5 bases, and 6 bases had no gene match. The CDR3 DNA reads TGTGCCAGCAGCATACTAGCGGGGTCCCCCTACGAGCAGTACTTC. Amino acids: CASSILAGSPYEQYF.

This clonotype was picked up many times. The chain recombines TRBV7-8 with TRBJ2-7; D might be TRBD1 or TRBD2, each matching 5 bases. This CDR3 spans 14 amino acids. The V end was cut by 4 bases, the J end by 2 bases, with 12 bases between. The germline V gene encodes CDR1 SGHVS and CDR2 FQNEAQ. CDR3 sequence (DNA): TGTGCCAGCAGCTCCGGGACGAGAGCCTACGAGCAGTACTTC. The encoded protein is CASSSGTRAYEQYF.

This clonotype occurred a few times. V gene TRBV20-1 combines with J gene TRBJ1-6, with a possible D match to TRBD1 (5 bases). The CDR3 totals 16 residues. V was cut by 0 bases and J by 9 bases, with 18 bases left in between. Germline CDR1 is DFQATT and CDR2 is SNEGSKA (reference sequence). CDR3: CSARDKSRALRSPLHF. CDR3 in DNA: TGCAGTGCTAGAGATAAGTCCAGGGCATTGCGTTCACCCCTCCACTTT.

This clonotype was recorded at least ten times. The rearrangement links TRBV20-1 to TRBJ2-1, with 12 bases that match TRBD2. This CDR3 contains 18 residues. Germline V lookup: CDR1 DFQATT, CDR2 SNEGSKA (reference sequence). V trimming: 8 bases; J trimming: 2 bases; junction bases outside the gene matches: 16. The CDR3 sequence: CSPISLAGGLTTYNEQFF. CDR3 nucleotides: TGCAGTCCCATCTCACTAGCGGGGGGCCTCACGACCTACAATGAGCAGTTCTTC.

The chain has TRBV7-2 and TRBJ1-2, with D tentatively TRBD1 (6 bases). The CDR3 contains 16 residues. Germline lookup yields CDR1 SGHTA and CDR2 FQGNSA. The V end was cut by 5 bases, the J end by 0 bases, with 16 bases between. The CDR3 DNA reads as TGTGCCAGCAGCCCTGGGACACTAAAAGCTAACTATGGCTACACCTTC. Encoded protein: CASSPGTLKANYGYTF.

In this sample, this clonotype turned up many times. The genes are TRBV12-3 or TRBV12-4 and TRBJ1-1; a weak D match, TRBD1 (6 bases). The CDR3 length is 12 residues. Trimming left V 7 bases short and J 7 bases short, with 13 bases between. The CDR3 bases are TGTGCCAGCACCAAAATCAGGGGTGAAGCTTTCTTT. It translates to CASTKIRGEAFF.

In its sample, this clonotype was seen a few times. The V gene is TRBV20-1, the J gene TRBJ1-4, with a possible D match to TRBD1 (6 bases). CDR3 size: 14 residues. Germline V gene lookup returns CDR1 DFQATT and CDR2 SNEGSKA (reference sequence). The V gene lost 5 bases and the J gene lost 5 bases, with 15 bases spanning the gap. The CDR3 nucleotides are TGCAGTGCTGACCAGCAGGGGAGGAATGAAAAACTGTTTTTT. This sequence encodes CSADQQGRNEKLFF.

The chain employs TRBV12-3 or TRBV12-4 and TRBJ1-2, with D maybe TRBD1 (5 bases). This CDR3 comprises 13 residues. The germline V and J ends were trimmed by 3 bases and 8 bases, with 13 bases remaining between them. The CDR3: CASSLHRIGGYTF. The CDR3 region has the DNA TGTGCCAGCAGTTTGCACAGGATCGGGGGCTACACCTTC.

The chain recombines TRBV20-1 with TRBJ1-2; unclear D gene. The CDR3 consists of 13 residues. Germline V CDR1 and CDR2: DFQATT, SNEGSKA (reference sequence). With 3 bases removed from V and 3 bases from J, the gap between germline ends came to 11 bases. The CDR3 is CSASWPDHYGYTF. For the CDR3, the DNA is TGCAGTGCTAGTTGGCCGGATCACTATGGCTACACCTTC.

This clonotype has a handful of counts. The rearrangement uses TRBV4-3 and TRBJ2-5; D perhaps matches TRBD1 (6 bases). The CDR3 sequence is 15 residues long. Between the trimmed V and J ends, which lost 1 base and 4 bases, there was a span of 13 bases. The germline V gene encodes CDR1 LGHNA and CDR2 YSLEER. Written as DNA, the CDR3 is TGCGCCAGCAGCCAAGTACAGGGTCCCTCAGAGACCCAGTACTTC. Amino acids: CASSQVQGPSETQYF.

The chain links TRBV7-9 to TRBJ2-6; the match to TRBD1 covers 10 bases. The V gene end was trimmed by 0 bases and the J gene end by 11 bases; junction bases not matched to a gene: 4. Germline V gene data show CDR1 as SEHNR and CDR2 as FQNEAQ (reference sequence). CDR3 length: 15 amino acids. The CDR3 DNA reads TGTGCCAGCAGCTTAGCTTTGGGGACAGGGGACGTCCTGACTTTC. Encoded protein: CASSLALGTGDVLTF.

A few counts support this clonotype. The rearrangement uses TRBV11-1 and TRBJ2-5; D is perhaps TRBD1 or TRBD2 (5 bases each). Germline V gene data show CDR1 as SGHAT and CDR2 as FQDESV (reference sequence). CDR3 size: 19 residues. V was cut by 2 bases and J by 0 bases, with 22 bases left in between. CDR3 residues: CASSLSSWRGQGHQETQYF. CDR3 coding DNA: TGTGCCAGCAGCTTATCGTCCTGGCGCGGGCAGGGACACCAAGAGACCCAGTACTTC.